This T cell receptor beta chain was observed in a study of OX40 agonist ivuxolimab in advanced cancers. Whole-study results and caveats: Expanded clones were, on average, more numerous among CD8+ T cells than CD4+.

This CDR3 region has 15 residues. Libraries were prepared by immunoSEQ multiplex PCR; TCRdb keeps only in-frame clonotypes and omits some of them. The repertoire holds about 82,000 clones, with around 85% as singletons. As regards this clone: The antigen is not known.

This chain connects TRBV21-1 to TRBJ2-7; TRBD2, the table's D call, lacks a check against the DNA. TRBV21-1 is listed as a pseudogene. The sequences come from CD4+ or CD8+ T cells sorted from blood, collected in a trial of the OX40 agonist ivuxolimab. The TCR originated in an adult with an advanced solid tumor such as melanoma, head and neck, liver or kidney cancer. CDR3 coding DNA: TGTGCCAGCAGCTCACCTAGCGGGGGGGCCCTCGAGCAGTACTTC. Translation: CASSSPSGGALEQYF.